Listed below are T cell receptor beta chains from one sample, sequenced in a study of T cells in Graves' hyperthyroidism and ophthalmopathy. Each CDR3 protein gets one entry after TCRdb re-called the multiplex PCR reads with MiXCR. This sample has fewer than 400,000 distinct CDR3 sequences, with 15% to 18% found just once. Sequencing used blood. The receptors derive from a woman aged 18-29 years with Graves' hyperthyroidism that later progressed to Graves' ophthalmopathy. The CDR3 runs from the conserved cysteine through the conserved F or W. D genes are given only for firm matches. Size is omitted from some rows. Given values are once, few, many or a class for expanded clones.

v_gene	abundance	j_gene	d_gene	CDR3nt	CDR3aa
TRBV2	many	TRBJ1-1	TRBD1	TGTGCCAGCAAACGGGACAGGGGGCCAACTGAAGCTTTCTTT	CASKRDRGPTEAFF
TRBV7-9	few	TRBJ2-3	NA	TGTGCCAGCAGTCACCCTGTCCGGCGTAGGGGGGCGGATACGCAGTATTTT	CASSHPVRRRGADTQYF
TRBV6-2/TRBV6-3	NA	TRBJ2-5	NA	TGTGCCAGCAGTTCTGGACTACCCAGGGCGGGAGAGACCCAGTACTTC	CASSSGLPRAGETQYF
TRBV4-1	NA	TRBJ2-7	NA	TGCGCCAGCAGCCAAGATTCGGAAACCTACGAGCAGTACTTC	CASSQDSETYEQYF
TRBV4-1	few	TRBJ2-7	NA	TGCGCCAGCAGCCAAGGGTACCCCAGCTCCTACGAGCAGTACTTC	CASSQGYPSSYEQYF
TRBV11-2	many	TRBJ2-1	NA	TGTGCCAGCAGGACGGGTGTTCGGGGTGAGCAGTTCTTC	CASRTGVRGEQFF
TRBV9	many	TRBJ2-4	TRBD1	TGTGCCAGCAGCGAAGGACAGGGGAAAAACATTCAGTACTTC	CASSEGQGKNIQYF
TRBV12-3/TRBV12-4	many	TRBJ1-2	TRBD1	TGTGCCAGCAGTTTGGGGACAGGGACTCTTAACTATGGCTACACCTTC	CASSLGTGTLNYGYTF
TRBV7-9	few	TRBJ1-2	NA	TGTGCCAGCAGCTTAGGGGGGCTCCACTATGGCTACACCTTC	CASSLGGLHYGYTF
TRBV2	many	TRBJ1-6	NA	TGTGCCAGCGGAGGACAGCCGTATAATTCACCCCTCCACTTT	CASGGQPYNSPLHF
TRBV7-9	few	TRBJ2-7	TRBD2	TGTGCCAGCAGCCCCGACCCGGGACTCATGACTAGCGGGTCCGACCTTCCCTACGAGCAGTACTTC	CASSPDPGLMTSGSDLPYEQYF
TRBV7-2	many	TRBJ2-1	TRBD1	TGTGCCAGCAGCCTTGGACAGGGTCCCTACAATGAGCAGTTCTTC	CASSLGQGPYNEQFF
TRBV20-1	NA	TRBJ1-3	TRBD1	TGCAGTGCAGAAACCAGGGGGTCCCTCTCTGGAAACACCACATATTTT	CSAETRGSLSGNTTYF
TRBV27	many	TRBJ2-1	NA	TGTGCCACTAGGACAAGCTCGTGGAGCGAGCAGTTCTTC	CATRTSSWSEQFF
TRBV12-3/TRBV12-4	many	TRBJ2-1	NA	TGTGCCAGCAGTTTGGGGGAAGGTCCCTACAATGAGCAGTTCTTC	CASSLGEGPYNEQFF
TRBV6-1	NA	TRBJ2-5	NA	TGTGCCAGCAGCCGAGGGGGAGCAGAGACCCAGCACTTC	CASSRGGAETQHF
TRBV4-3	few	TRBJ1-6	NA	TGCGCCAGCAGCCAAGAGGCATTGGAGAATTCACCCCTCCACTTT	CASSQEALENSPLHF
TRBV28	many	TRBJ2-3	NA	TGTGCCAGCGCCAATTTCTTATCAACAGATACGCAGTATTTT	CASANFLSTDTQYF
TRBV24-1	NA	TRBJ2-3	NA	TGTGCCACCAGTGATTTGGGTTTGGGGGGATCTACAGATACGCAGTATTTT	CATSDLGLGGSTDTQYF
TRBV4-3	few	TRBJ2-1	NA	TGCGCCAGCAGCCAAGGCAGGGTTGGCTACAATGAGCAGTTCTTC	CASSQGRVGYNEQFF
TRBV7-8	many	TRBJ2-2	NA	TGTGCCAGCAGCTTGGCCTACCGGGCTCGGAACACCGGGGAGCTGTTTTTT	CASSLAYRARNTGELFF
TRBV6-1	many	TRBJ1-1	NA	TGTGCCAGCAGCCACCGGATCAACACTGAAGCTTTCTTT	CASSHRINTEAFF
TRBV27	NA	TRBJ1-1	NA	TGTGCCAGCAGTTTTGGGGGATGGCGGACTGAAGCTTTCTTT	CASSFGGWRTEAFF
TRBV27	few	TRBJ2-7	TRBD2	TGTGCCAGCAGTTCCGGGACTAGCGGGAGGAGCGAGCAGTACTTC	CASSSGTSGRSEQYF
TRBV7-6	few	TRBJ1-1	NA	TGTGCCAGCAGCTTAGAGGGGGGAGCGGACACTGAAGCTTTCTTT	CASSLEGGADTEAFF
TRBV5-1	NA	TRBJ2-5	NA	TGCGCCAGCAGGCCGGGACCGTCGGAGACCCAGTACTTC	CASRPGPSETQYF
TRBV6-1	few	TRBJ2-5	NA	TGTGCCAGCAGTAAGGGGGTACTCCAAGAGACCCAGTACTTC	CASSKGVLQETQYF
TRBV20-1	once	TRBJ1-6	NA	TGCAGTGCTAGTGGGGGGACGGCTAGCTCCTATAATTCACCCCTCCACTTT	CSASGGTASSYNSPLHF
TRBV4-2	many	TRBJ2-1	NA	TGTGCCAGCAGCCAAGATGAGGGCGGGACGACCTACAATGAGCAGTTCTTC	CASSQDEGGTTYNEQFF
TRBV5-6	few	TRBJ2-3	NA	TGTGCCAGCAGCTCGCATGGCACAGATACGCAGTATTTT	CASSSHGTDTQYF
TRBV27	many	TRBJ2-1	NA	TGTGCCAGCAGTTTAAGGCGGAGCTCCTACAATGAGCAGTTCTTC	CASSLRRSSYNEQFF
TRBV4-3	NA	TRBJ2-3	NA	TGCGCCAGCAGCCAAGGAGGTCCTCCGACGTACACAGATACGCAGTATTTT	CASSQGGPPTYTDTQYF
TRBV19	few	TRBJ2-1	NA	TGTGCCAGTAGTATCGGGGACACCACCGGGCCCTACAATGAGCAGTTCTTC	CASSIGDTTGPYNEQFF
TRBV20-1	few	TRBJ2-5	NA	TGCAGTGCTAGAGATCCCCAAAATTCTATTCTAGAGACCCAGTACTTC	CSARDPQNSILETQYF